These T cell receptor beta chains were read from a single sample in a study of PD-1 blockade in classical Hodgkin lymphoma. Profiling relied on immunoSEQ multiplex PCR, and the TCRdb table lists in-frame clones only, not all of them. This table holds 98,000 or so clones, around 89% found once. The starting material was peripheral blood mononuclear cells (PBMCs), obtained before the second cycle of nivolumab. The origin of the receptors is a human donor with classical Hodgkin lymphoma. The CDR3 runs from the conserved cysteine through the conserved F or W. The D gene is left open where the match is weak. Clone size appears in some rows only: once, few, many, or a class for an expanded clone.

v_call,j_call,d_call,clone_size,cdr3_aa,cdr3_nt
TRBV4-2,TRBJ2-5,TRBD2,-,CASSQDSPSGIGETQYF,TGTGCCAGCAGCCAAGATAGCCCTAGCGGGATTGGAGAGACCCAGTACTTC
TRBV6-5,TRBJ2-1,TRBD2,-,CATTRGGSHNEQFF,TGTGCCACTACTAGGGGAGGGTCTCACAATGAGCAGTTCTTC
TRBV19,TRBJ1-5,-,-,CASMGLLSNQPQHF,TGTGCCAGTATGGGACTCCTTAGCAATCAGCCCCAGCATTTT
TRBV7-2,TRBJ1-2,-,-,CASSLATGIHGYTF,TGTGCCAGCAGCTTAGCCACAGGGATCCATGGCTACACCTTC
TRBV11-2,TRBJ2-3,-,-,CASSPELGTDTQYF,TGTGCCAGCAGCCCAGAGCTGGGCACAGATACGCAGTATTTT
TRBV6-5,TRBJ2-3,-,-,CASSYSSTDTQYF,TGTGCCAGCAGTTACTCGAGCACAGATACGCAGTATTTT
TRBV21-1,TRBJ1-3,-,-,CASSKRVVRNTIYF,TGTGCCAGCAGCAAAAGGGTGGTCCGAAACACCATATATTTT
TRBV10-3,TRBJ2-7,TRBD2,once,CAISEYSGSGYEQYF,TGTGCCATCAGTGAGTACAGCGGGAGTGGCTACGAGCAGTACTTC
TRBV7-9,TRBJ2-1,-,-,CASSLVTGSYNEQFF,TGTGCCAGCAGCTTAGTAACAGGCTCCTACAATGAGCAGTTCTTC
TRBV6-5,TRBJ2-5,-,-,CASSARGQIEETQYF,TGTGCCAGCAGTGCCCGCGGACAGATAGAAGAGACCCAGTACTTC
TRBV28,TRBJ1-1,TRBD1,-,CASGQGGLNTEAFF,TGTGCCAGCGGACAGGGGGGATTGAACACTGAAGCTTTCTTT
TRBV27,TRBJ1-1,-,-,CASSLSWGNTEAFF,TGTGCCAGCAGTTTATCCTGGGGGAACACTGAAGCTTTCTTT
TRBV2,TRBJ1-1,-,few,CASSAVGGRNTEAFF,TGTGCCAGCAGTGCAGTCGGGGGCCGGAACACTGAAGCTTTCTTT
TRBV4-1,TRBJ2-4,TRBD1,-,CASSLRTGENIQYF,TGCGCCAGCAGCCTCCGGACAGGGGAAAACATTCAGTACTTC
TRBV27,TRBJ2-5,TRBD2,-,CASSRLTSGSWETQYF,TGTGCCAGCAGCCGACTTACTAGCGGGAGTTGGGAGACCCAGTACTTC
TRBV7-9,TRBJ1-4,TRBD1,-,CASSDRDRGEKLFF,TGTGCCAGCAGCGACCGGGACAGGGGTGAAAAACTGTTTTTT
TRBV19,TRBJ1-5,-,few,CASSIFGRRQINQPQHF,TGTGCCAGTAGTATATTTGGTCGGCGTCAAATCAATCAGCCCCAGCATTTT
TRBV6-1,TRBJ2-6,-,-,CASSVTGISGANVLTF,TGTGCCAGCAGTGTTACCGGGATCTCTGGGGCCAACGTCCTGACTTTC
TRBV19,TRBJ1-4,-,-,CASSLGGGKLFF,TGTGCCAGTAGCTTGGGGGGAGGAAAACTGTTTTTT
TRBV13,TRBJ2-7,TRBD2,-,CASSSPGSSGRLHEQYF,TGTGCCAGCAGCTCCCCCGGGAGTAGCGGGAGGCTACACGAGCAGTACTTC
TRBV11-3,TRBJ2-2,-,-,CASSLDHTRANTGELFF,TGTGCCAGCAGCTTAGATCATACACGCGCGAACACCGGGGAGCTGTTTTTT
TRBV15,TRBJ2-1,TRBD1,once,CATSRTGGSYNEQFF,TGTGCCACCAGCAGGACAGGGGGTTCCTACAATGAGCAGTTCTTC
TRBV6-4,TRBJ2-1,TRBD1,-,CASSYLGQDYNEQFF,TGTGCCAGCAGCTACCTGGGACAGGACTACAATGAGCAGTTCTTC
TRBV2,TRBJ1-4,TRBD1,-,CASQTGLYEKLFF,TGTGCCAGCCAGACAGGGCTTTATGAAAAACTGTTTTTT
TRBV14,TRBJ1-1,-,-,CASSQWGRTEAFF,TGTGCCAGCAGCCAATGGGGTCGGACTGAAGCTTTCTTT
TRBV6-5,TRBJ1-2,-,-,CASRRDYGYTF,TGTGCCAGCCGACGGGACTATGGCTACACCTTC
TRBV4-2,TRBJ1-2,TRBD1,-,CASSLKTGTGSYGYTF,TGTGCCAGCAGCCTGAAGACCGGGACAGGGAGCTATGGCTACACCTTC
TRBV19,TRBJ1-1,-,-,CASSIGETEAFF,TGTGCCAGTAGTATCGGGGAAACTGAAGCTTTCTTT
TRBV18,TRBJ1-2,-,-,CASSSAGTEANTF,TGTGCCAGCTCGTCTGCCGGGACCGAGGCTAACACCTTC
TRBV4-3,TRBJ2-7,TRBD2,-,CASSQGTSGGYEQYF,TGCGCCAGCAGCCAAGGGACTAGCGGCGGGTACGAGCAGTACTTC
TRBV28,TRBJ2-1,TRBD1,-,CASSFDRANEQFF,TGTGCCAGCAGTTTTGACAGGGCCAATGAGCAGTTCTTC
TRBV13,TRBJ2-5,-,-,CASSSLGVSETQYF,TGTGCCAGCAGCAGCTTAGGTGTATCGGAGACCCAGTACTTC
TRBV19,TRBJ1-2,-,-,CASSSTGFLNYGYTF,TGTGCCAGTAGTTCTACAGGGTTCCTTAACTATGGCTACACCTTC
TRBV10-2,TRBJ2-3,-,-,CASSESGDDRDTQYF,TGCGCCAGCAGTGAGTCGGGGGATGATAGAGATACGCAGTATTTT
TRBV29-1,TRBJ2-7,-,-,CSVEGLGSYEQYF,TGCAGCGTTGAAGGTTTGGGGTCCTACGAGCAGTACTTC
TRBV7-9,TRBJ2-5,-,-,CASSPKGLGETQYF,TGTGCCAGCAGCCCCAAGGGGTTGGGGGAGACCCAGTACTTC
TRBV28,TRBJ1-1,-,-,CASSFAGENTEAFF,TGTGCCAGCAGTTTTGCAGGTGAGAACACTGAAGCTTTCTTT
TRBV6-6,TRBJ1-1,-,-,CASSSRQLAVTEAFF,TGTGCCAGCAGTTCCCGACAGTTGGCGGTGACTGAAGCTTTCTTT
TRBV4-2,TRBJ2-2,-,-,CASSHPNLGNTGELFF,TGTGCCAGCAGCCATCCTAACTTGGGGAACACCGGGGAGCTGTTTTTT
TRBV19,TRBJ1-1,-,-,CASSNLGVPNTEAFF,TGTGCCAGTAGTAACCTGGGGGTACCGAACACTGAAGCTTTCTTT
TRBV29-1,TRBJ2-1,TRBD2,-,CSGEGLAGTHVHPYNEQFF,TGCAGCGGAGAAGGACTAGCGGGAACACACGTACACCCCTACAATGAGCAGTTCTTC
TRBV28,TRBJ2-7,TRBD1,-,CASSPTGTGVHEQYF,TGTGCCAGCAGTCCTACCGGGACAGGGGTTCACGAGCAGTACTTC
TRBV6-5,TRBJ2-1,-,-,CASSYSARGDNEQFF,TGTGCCAGCAGTTACTCTGCCAGGGGGGACAATGAGCAGTTCTTC
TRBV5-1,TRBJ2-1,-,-,CASSLGDSEVDEQFF,TGCGCCAGCAGCTTGGGGGACTCAGAAGTCGATGAGCAGTTCTTC
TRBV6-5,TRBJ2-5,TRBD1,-,CASSYWQGAHQETQYF,TGTGCCAGCAGTTATTGGCAGGGGGCACACCAAGAGACCCAGTACTTC
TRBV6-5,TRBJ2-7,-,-,CASSSNLGPYEQYF,TGTGCCAGCAGTTCAAATTTAGGACCCTACGAGCAGTACTTC
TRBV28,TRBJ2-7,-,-,CASGKTYEQYF,TGTGCCAGTGGAAAAACCTACGAGCAGTACTTC
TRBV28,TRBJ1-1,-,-,CASRLGVANTEAFF,TGTGCCAGCAGATTGGGGGTAGCCAACACTGAAGCTTTCTTT
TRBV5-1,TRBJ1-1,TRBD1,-,CASSLVTGVGNTEAFF,TGCGCCAGCAGCTTGGTGACAGGGGTAGGGAACACTGAAGCTTTCTTT
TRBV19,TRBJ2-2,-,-,CASSIRGGRSDTGELFF,TGTGCCAGTAGTATCCGAGGGGGGCGTTCGGACACCGGGGAGCTGTTTTTT
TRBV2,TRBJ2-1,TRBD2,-,CASSIRTSGSGEQFF,TGTGCCAGCAGTATCCGGACTAGCGGGAGCGGCGAGCAGTTCTTC
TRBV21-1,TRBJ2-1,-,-,CASSSRDRAMQFF,TGTGCCAGCAGCAGCCGGGACAGGGCCATGCAGTTCTTC
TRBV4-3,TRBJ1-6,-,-,CASSQLDRDNSPLHF,TGCGCCAGCAGCCAACTCGACAGAGATAATTCACCCCTCCACTTT
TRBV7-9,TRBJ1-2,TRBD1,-,CASSLSLGWQGATGYTF,TGTGCCAGCAGCTTAAGTTTGGGGTGGCAGGGGGCGACTGGCTACACCTTC
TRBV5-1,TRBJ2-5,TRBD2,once,CASSLAGIAGETQYF,TGCGCCAGCAGCTTGGCCGGGATAGCGGGAGAGACCCAGTACTTC
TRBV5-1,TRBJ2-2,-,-,CASTLRRNTGELFF,TGCGCCAGTACCCTTAGGAGGAACACCGGGGAGCTGTTTTTT
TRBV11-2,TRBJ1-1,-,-,CASSFPRLNTEAFF,TGTGCCAGCAGCTTCCCCCGCTTGAACACTGAAGCTTTCTTT
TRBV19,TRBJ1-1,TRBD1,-,CASSISPGGPEAFF,TGTGCCAGTAGTATCTCTCCAGGGGGACCTGAAGCTTTCTTT
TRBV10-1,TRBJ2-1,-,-,CASSLDSGYYNEQFF,TGCGCCAGCAGTTTGGACAGCGGATACTACAATGAGCAGTTCTTC
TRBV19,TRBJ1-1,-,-,CASRLHALLDTEAFF,TGTGCCAGTAGACTCCATGCCCTTTTGGACACTGAAGCTTTCTTT